This note documents a single T cell receptor (beta chain) sequence. Clones were sequenced by immunoSEQ multiplex PCR, and TCRdb holds only the in-frame ones, with some missing. The repertoire holds tens of thousands of clones, with roughly 89% as singletons. This record belongs to a study of OX40 agonist ivuxolimab in advanced cancers. Across the study: Of mixed ages from about 20 to 80 and averaging 60 years, the group was roughly 85% male.

V lost 5 bases to trimming and J lost 0 bases, with 22 bases between them. CDR3 length: 18 residues. Germline CDR1 reads SGHVS; CDR2 reads FQNEAQ. The sequenced sample was CD4+ or CD8+ T cells sorted from blood, obtained in a trial of the OX40 agonist ivuxolimab. The rearrangement joins TRBV7-8 to TRBJ2-5; D is possibly TRBD2 (6 bases). This TCR was recovered from an adult with an advanced solid tumor such as melanoma, head and neck, liver or kidney cancer. The CDR3 DNA is TGTGCCAGCAGCCGCGCGGGGATTTCGGGACCGAACCAAGAGACCCAGTACTTC. Encoded protein: CASSRAGISGPNQETQYF.